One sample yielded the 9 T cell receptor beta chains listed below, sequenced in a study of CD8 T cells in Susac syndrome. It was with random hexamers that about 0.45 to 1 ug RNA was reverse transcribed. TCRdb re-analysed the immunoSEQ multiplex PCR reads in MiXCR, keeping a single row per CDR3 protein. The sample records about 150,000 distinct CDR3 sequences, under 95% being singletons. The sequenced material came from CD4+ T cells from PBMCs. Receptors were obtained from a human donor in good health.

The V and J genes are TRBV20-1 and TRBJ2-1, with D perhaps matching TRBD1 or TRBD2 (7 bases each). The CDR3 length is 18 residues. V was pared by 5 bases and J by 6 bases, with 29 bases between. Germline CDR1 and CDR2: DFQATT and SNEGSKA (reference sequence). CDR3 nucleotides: TGCAGTGCTCAAAGACAGGGAGGGAGTCTAGTCTCAAGCAATGAGCAGTTCTTC. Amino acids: CSAQRQGGSLVSSNEQFF.

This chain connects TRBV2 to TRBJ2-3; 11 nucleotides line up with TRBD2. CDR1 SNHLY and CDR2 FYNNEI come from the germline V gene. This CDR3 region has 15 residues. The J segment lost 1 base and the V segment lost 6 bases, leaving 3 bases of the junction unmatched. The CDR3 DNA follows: TGTGCCAGCAGATCGACTAGCGGGGGCACAGATACGCAGTATTTT. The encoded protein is CASRSTSGGTDTQYF.

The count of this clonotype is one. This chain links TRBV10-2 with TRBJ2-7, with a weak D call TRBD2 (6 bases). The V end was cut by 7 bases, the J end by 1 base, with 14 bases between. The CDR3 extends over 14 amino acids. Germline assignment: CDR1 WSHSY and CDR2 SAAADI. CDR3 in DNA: TGCGCCAGCACGAAGAGGGAGGCTTCCTACGAGCAGTACTTC. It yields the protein CASTKREASYEQYF.

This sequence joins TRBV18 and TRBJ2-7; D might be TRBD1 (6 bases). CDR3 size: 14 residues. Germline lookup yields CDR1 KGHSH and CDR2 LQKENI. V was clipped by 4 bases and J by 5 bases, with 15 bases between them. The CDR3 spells CASSLGVNRDEQYF. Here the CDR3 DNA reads TGTGCCAGCTCACTAGGGGTCAACAGGGACGAGCAGTACTTC.

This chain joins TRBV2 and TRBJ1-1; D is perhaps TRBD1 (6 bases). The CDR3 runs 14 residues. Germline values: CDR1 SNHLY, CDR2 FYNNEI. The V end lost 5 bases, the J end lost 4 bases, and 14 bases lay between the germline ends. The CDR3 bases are TGTGCCAGCAGTCCAGGGGATGAGGGCACTGAAGCTTTCTTT. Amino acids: CASSPGDEGTEAFF.

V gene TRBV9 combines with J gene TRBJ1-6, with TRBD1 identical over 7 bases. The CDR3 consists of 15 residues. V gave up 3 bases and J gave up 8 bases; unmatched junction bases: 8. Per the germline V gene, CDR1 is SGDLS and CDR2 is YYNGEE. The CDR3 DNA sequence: TGTGCCAGCAGCGCGAGACAGGGCAGGCATTCACCCCTCCACTTT. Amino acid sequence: CASSARQGRHSPLHF.

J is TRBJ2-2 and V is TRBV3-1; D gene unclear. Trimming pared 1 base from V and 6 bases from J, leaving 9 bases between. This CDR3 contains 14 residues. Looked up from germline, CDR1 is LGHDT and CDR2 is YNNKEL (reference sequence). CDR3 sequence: CASSQGKVAGELFF. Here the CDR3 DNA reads TGTGCCAGCAGCCAAGGTAAGGTCGCCGGGGAGCTGTTTTTT.

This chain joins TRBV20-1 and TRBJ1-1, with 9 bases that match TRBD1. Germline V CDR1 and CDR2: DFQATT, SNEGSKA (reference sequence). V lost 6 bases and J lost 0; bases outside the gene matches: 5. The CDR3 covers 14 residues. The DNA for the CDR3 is TGCAGTGCCCCGCGGACAGGGGTGAACACTGAAGCTTTCTTT. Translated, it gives CSAPRTGVNTEAFF.

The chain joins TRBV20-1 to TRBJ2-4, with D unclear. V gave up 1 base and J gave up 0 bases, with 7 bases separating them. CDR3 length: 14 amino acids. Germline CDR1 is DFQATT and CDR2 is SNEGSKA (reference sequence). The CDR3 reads CSARVSLAKNIQYF. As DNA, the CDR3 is TGCAGTGCTAGAGTAAGCCTAGCCAAAAACATTCAGTACTTC.